These 17 T cell receptor beta chains came from one sample sequenced in a study of OX40 agonist ivuxolimab in advanced cancers. This table comes from immunoSEQ multiplex PCR, and its TCRdb copy is limited to in-frame clones, with some not included. This table has approximately 96,000 clones, around 91% appearing once. The source was CD4+ or CD8+ T cells sorted from blood, collected in a trial of the OX40 agonist ivuxolimab. These TCRs come from an adult with an advanced solid tumor such as melanoma, head and neck, liver or kidney cancer.

The chain employs TRBV5-4 and TRBJ1-2; no clear D. The CDR3 runs to 11 residues. Trimming pared 0 bases from V and 9 bases from J, leaving 6 bases between. Germline V CDR1 and CDR2: SGHNT, YYREEE (reference sequence). CDR3 DNA sequence: TGTGCCAGCAGCTTGGACCTGAGCTACACCTTC. This encodes CASSLDLSYTF.

CDR3 nucleotide sequence: TGCGCCAGCAGCTCGGGACTAGCGGGCCGCACAGATACGCAGTATTTT. Encoded protein: CASSSGLAGRTDTQYF. The V gene is TRBV5-1, the J gene TRBJ2-3; 12 bases agree with TRBD2. The J segment lost 1 base and the V segment lost 3 bases, leaving 3 bases of the junction unmatched. The CDR3 has 16 amino acids. Germline V gene lookup returns CDR1 SGHRS and CDR2 YFSETQ.

The chain couples TRBV18 to TRBJ2-2; TRBD2 matches at 11 bases. The trim removed 5 bases at V and 6 bases at J, leaving 14 bases unmatched. The germline gives CDR1 KGHSH, CDR2 LQKENI. The CDR3 consists of 18 residues. The CDR3 DNA sequence: TGTGCCAGCTCATACCGTTCCACTAGCGGGAGCCTCCCCGGGGAGCTGTTTTTT. Translating it yields CASSYRSTSGSLPGELFF.

This chain links TRBV13 with TRBJ2-4; TRBD2 aligns across 10 bases. The length of the CDR3 is 18 residues. The germline gives CDR1 PRHDT, CDR2 FYEKMQ (reference sequence). V trimming: 0 bases; J trimming: 1 base; junction bases outside the gene matches: 6. The CDR3 loop is CASSLGGAGGLAKNIQYF. The CDR3 nucleotides read TGTGCCAGCAGCTTAGGAGGAGCGGGAGGGTTGGCCAAAAACATTCAGTACTTC. The full variable domain, completed using reference TRBV13 and TRBJ2-4, is AAGVIQSPRHLIKEKRETATLKCYPIPRHDTVYWYQQGPGQDPQFLISFYEKMQSDKGSIPDRFSAQQFSDYHSELNMSSLELGDSALYFCASSLGGAGGLAKNIQYFGAGTRLSVL.

The rearrangement joins TRBV11-3 to TRBJ2-7, with D unresolved. Germline assignment: CDR1 SGHNT and CDR2 YENEEA. V was cut by 5 bases and J by 0 bases, with 14 bases left in between. The length of the CDR3 is 15 residues. The CDR3: CASSTRWTDSYEQYF. CDR3 DNA sequence: TGTGCCAGCAGCACCCGTTGGACCGACTCCTACGAGCAGTACTTC.

This clone was found a few times. The chain recombines TRBV18 with TRBJ2-5, with TRBD2 as a possible D gene (5 bases). The V gene lost 5 bases and the J gene lost 3 bases, with 13 bases spanning the gap. Germline CDR1 KGHSH, CDR2 LQKENI. The CDR3 length is 14 residues. CDR3 bases: TGTGCCAGCTCAGCCCGGGAACTCGAAGAGACCCAGTACTTC. This sequence encodes CASSARELEETQYF. The full variable domain, in which reference TRBV18 and TRBJ2-5 provide the parts outside the CDR3, is NAGVMQNPRHLVRRRGQEARLRCSPMKGHSHVYWYRQLPEEGLKFMVYLQKENIIDESGMPKERFSAEFPKEGPSILRIQQVVRGDSAAYFCASSARELEETQYFGPGTRLLVL.

The chain is built from TRBV5-1 and TRBJ2-1; D call uncertain. There are 15 residues in the CDR3. The V end was cut by 4 bases, the J end by 3 bases, with 14 bases between. Germline values: CDR1 SGHRS, CDR2 YFSETQ. The CDR3 is CASSPSGSNYNEQFF. CDR3 bases: TGCGCCAGCAGCCCCTCAGGCAGCAACTACAATGAGCAGTTCTTC.

V usage is TRBV27 and J usage is TRBJ2-7, with TRBD2 matching 12 bases. CDR1 is MNHEY, CDR2 SMNVEV, per germline (reference sequence). J lost 0 bases, V lost 2 bases, and 5 bases had no gene match. The CDR3 has 17 residues. For the CDR3, the DNA is TGTGCCAGCAGTTTAAGAGGACTAGCGGGAAGCTCCTACGAGCAGTACTTC. Translating gives CASSLRGLAGSSYEQYF.

The V call is TRBV14, the J call TRBJ2-3; no definite D call. Germline V gene sequence: CDR1 SGHDN, CDR2 FVKESK. This CDR3 is 15 amino acids long. Trimming shortened V by 3 bases and J by 0 bases, and 10 bases separated the two germline ends. CDR3 DNA: TGTGCCAGCAGCCAGTCCCCAGAAAGCACAGATACGCAGTATTTT. Residues: CASSQSPESTDTQYF. Together with reference TRBV14 and TRBJ2-3, the CDR3 gives the full variable domain: EAGVTQFPSHSVIEKGQTVTLRCDPISGHDNLYWYRRVMGKEIKFLLHFVKESKQDESGMPNNRFLAERTGGTYSTLKVQPAELEDSGVYFCASSQSPESTDTQYFGPGTRLTVL.

The V and J genes are TRBV5-1 and TRBJ1-6; a possible D gene is TRBD1 (6 bases). Germline CDR1 reads SGHRS; CDR2 reads YFSETQ. The germline V and J ends were trimmed by 4 bases and 9 bases, with 23 bases remaining between them. This CDR3 region has 17 residues. Written as DNA, the CDR3 is TGCGCCAGCAGCCCAAGGGGGGGGACTCTACGTGGTTCACCCCTCCACTTT. Translating it yields CASSPRGGTLRGSPLHF.

This chain uses TRBV7-2 with TRBJ1-2, with 7 bases lining up with TRBD1. V shed 6 bases, J shed 4 bases, and the junction held 8 bases outside the gene matches. CDR3 length: 14 residues. CDR1 SGHTA and CDR2 FQGNSA come from the germline V gene. The CDR3 DNA is TGTGCCAGCAGTTCTGAGGGACAGCGCTATGGCTACACCTTC. It yields the protein CASSSEGQRYGYTF. The full variable domain, completed using reference TRBV7-2 and TRBJ1-2, is GAGVSQSPSNKVTEKGKDVELRCDPISGHTALYWYRQSLGQGLEFLIYFQGNSAPDKSGLPSDRFSAERTGGSVSTLTIQRTQQEDSAVYLCASSSEGQRYGYTFGSGTRLTVV.

This clone was found a few times. The chain has TRBV2 and TRBJ2-7; 10 bases are a match to TRBD1. The V gene end was trimmed by 11 bases and the J gene end by 5 bases; junction bases not matched to a gene: 6. This CDR3 is 12 amino acids long. Germline CDR1 reads SNHLY; CDR2 reads FYNNEI. This chain's CDR3 is CAADRGRDEQYF. For the CDR3, the DNA is TGTGCCGCCGACAGGGGGCGCGACGAGCAGTACTTC.

The rearrangement uses TRBV5-1 and TRBJ2-3; the D gene is possibly TRBD2 (6 bases). This CDR3 has 14 residues. CDR1 and CDR2 from the germline V gene are SGHRS and YFSETQ. The V end lost 3 bases, the J end lost 2 bases, and 10 bases lay between the germline ends. Here the CDR3 reads CASSWAGITDTQYF. The CDR3 region has the DNA TGCGCCAGCAGCTGGGCGGGAATCACAGATACGCAGTATTTT.

A remark on this clone: Other DNA sequences in the same sample also yield this CDR3. This chain uses TRBV7-9 with TRBJ2-3; D gene unclear. This CDR3 is built from 12 residues. Germline assignment: CDR1 SEHNR and CDR2 FQNEAQ (reference sequence). The V gene lost 3 bases and the J gene lost 6 bases, with 7 bases spanning the gap. CDR3 DNA sequence: TGTGCCAGCAGCTTGATCGGCGATACGCAGTATTTT. It translates to CASSLIGDTQYF.

The chain employs TRBV9 and TRBJ1-4, with D unresolved. CDR1 and CDR2 (germline): SGDLS, YYNGEE. The CDR3 extends over 14 amino acids. Trimming stripped 4 bases from V and 3 bases from J, with 10 bases between. In DNA, the CDR3 is TGTGCCAGCAGCCCTCGAGTGGCTAATGAAAAACTGTTTTTT. Its protein product is CASSPRVANEKLFF.

This clone has only a few counts. The chain combines TRBV6-1 with TRBJ1-3; D gene ambiguous. Trimming removed 6 bases at V and 1 base at J, with 4 bases between. Germline CDR1 MNHNS, CDR2 SASEGT. The CDR3 covers 12 residues. As DNA, the CDR3 is TGTGCCAGCAGGAAATCTGGAAACACCATATATTTT. It codes for CASRKSGNTIYF.

This chain links TRBV30 with TRBJ2-7; tentative D call: TRBD1 (6 bases). Trimming pared 4 bases from V and 0 bases from J, leaving 16 bases between. Germline CDR1 is GTSNPN and CDR2 is SVGIG (reference sequence). The CDR3 covers 15 residues. Here the CDR3 DNA reads TGTGCCTGGACCCCCGGGACATTAACCTCCTACGAGCAGTACTTC. It specifies CAWTPGTLTSYEQYF.